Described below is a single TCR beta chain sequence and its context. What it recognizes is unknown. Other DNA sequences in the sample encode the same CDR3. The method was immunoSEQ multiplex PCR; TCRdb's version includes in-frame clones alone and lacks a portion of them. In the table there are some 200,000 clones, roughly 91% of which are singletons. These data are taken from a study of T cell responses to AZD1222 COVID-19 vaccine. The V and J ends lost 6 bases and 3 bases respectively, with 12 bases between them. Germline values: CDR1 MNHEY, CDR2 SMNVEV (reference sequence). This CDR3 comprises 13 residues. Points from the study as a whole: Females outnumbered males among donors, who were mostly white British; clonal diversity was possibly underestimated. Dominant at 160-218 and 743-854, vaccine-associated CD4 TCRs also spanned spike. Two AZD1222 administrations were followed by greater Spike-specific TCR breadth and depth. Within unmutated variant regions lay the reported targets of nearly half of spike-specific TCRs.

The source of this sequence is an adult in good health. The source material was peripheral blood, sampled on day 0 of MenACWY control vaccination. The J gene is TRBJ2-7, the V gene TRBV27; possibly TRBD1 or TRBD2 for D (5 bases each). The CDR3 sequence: CASSLGDGYEQYF. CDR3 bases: TGTGCCAGCAGCCTAGGGGACGGCTACGAGCAGTACTTC.